These 4 T cell receptor beta chains were sequenced from one sample in a study of T cells in Graves' hyperthyroidism and ophthalmopathy. Template material for amplifying TCR beta CDR3 regions consisted of RNA transcripts. RT-PCR in the first round (using the HTBI primer set) targeted the TCR CDR3. TCRdb reanalysed the multiplex PCR reads using MiXCR and keeps one entry per CDR3 protein. The table includes over 400,000 distinct CDR3 sequences, around a fifth detected once. The sequenced sample consisted of blood. The receptor source for this set is a woman in her 70s with Graves' ophthalmopathy.

This clonotype appeared many times. J is TRBJ2-7 and V is TRBV28, with D perhaps being TRBD1 or TRBD2 (7 bases each). This CDR3 has 14 residues. Trimming took 7 bases from V and 3 from J, leaving 16 bases between them. Germline V CDR1 and CDR2: MDHEN, SYDVKM. As DNA, the CDR3 is TGTGCCAGCAAGGGAGGGGGCGCCCGCTACGAGCAGTACTTC. Translating it yields CASKGGGARYEQYF.

In this sample, this clonotype turned up once. The genes are TRBV11-3 and TRBJ1-1; weak D call: TRBD1 (5 bases). Germline loops: CDR1 SGHNT, CDR2 YENEEA. With 1 base removed from V and 6 bases from J, the gap between germline ends came to 12 bases. There are 14 residues in the CDR3. CDR3 region: CASSLGRGTAEAFF. The CDR3, as DNA: TGTGCCAGCAGCTTAGGTAGGGGAACGGCTGAAGCTTTCTTT.

About this clonotype itself: This may be a read error: a much more frequent sequence differs by one nucleotide. V is TRBV7-3 and J is TRBJ2-3, with 7 bases matching TRBD1. CDR1 is SGHTA, CDR2 FQGTGA, per germline. Trimming at V came to 2 bases and at J to 3 bases, leaving 2 bases not matched to a gene. This CDR3 has 14 amino acids. The chain's CDR3 is CASSLDRETDTQYF. Here the CDR3 DNA reads TGTGCCAGCAGCTTAGACAGGGAGACAGATACGCAGTATTTT.

This clonotype was observed a handful of times. The J gene is TRBJ1-2, the V gene TRBV3-1; perhaps TRBD1 as D (6 bases). The CDR3 is made up of 13 amino acids. Germline CDR1 LGHDT, CDR2 YNNKEL (reference sequence). Trimming shortened V by 8 bases and J by 4 bases, and 14 bases separated the two germline ends. CDR3 nucleotide sequence: TGTGCCAGCGGTAGGGGGACCCGCTATGGCTACACCTTC. This sequence encodes CASGRGTRYGYTF. The full variable domain, in which reference TRBV3-1 and TRBJ1-2 provide the parts outside the CDR3, is DTAVSQTPKYLVTQMGNDKSIKCEQNLGHDTMYWYKQDSKKFLKIMFSYNNKELIINETVPNRFSPKSPDKAHLNLHINSLELGDSAVYFCASGRGTRYGYTFGSGTRLTVV.